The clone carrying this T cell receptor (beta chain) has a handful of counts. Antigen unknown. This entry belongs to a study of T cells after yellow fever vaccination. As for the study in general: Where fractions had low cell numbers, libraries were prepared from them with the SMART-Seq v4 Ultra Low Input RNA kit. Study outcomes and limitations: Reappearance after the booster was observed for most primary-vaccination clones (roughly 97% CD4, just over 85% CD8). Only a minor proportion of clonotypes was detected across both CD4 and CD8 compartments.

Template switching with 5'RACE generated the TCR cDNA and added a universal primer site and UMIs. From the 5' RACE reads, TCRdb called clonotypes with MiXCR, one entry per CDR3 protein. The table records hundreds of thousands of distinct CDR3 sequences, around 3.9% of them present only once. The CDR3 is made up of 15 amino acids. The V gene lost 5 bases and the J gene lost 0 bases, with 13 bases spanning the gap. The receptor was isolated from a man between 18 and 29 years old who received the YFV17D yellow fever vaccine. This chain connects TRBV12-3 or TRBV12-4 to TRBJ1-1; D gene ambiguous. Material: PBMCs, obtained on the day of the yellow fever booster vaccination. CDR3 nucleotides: TGTGCCAGCAGTCTGAGGGTGGGGATGAACACTGAAGCTTTCTTT. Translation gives CASSLRVGMNTEAFF.